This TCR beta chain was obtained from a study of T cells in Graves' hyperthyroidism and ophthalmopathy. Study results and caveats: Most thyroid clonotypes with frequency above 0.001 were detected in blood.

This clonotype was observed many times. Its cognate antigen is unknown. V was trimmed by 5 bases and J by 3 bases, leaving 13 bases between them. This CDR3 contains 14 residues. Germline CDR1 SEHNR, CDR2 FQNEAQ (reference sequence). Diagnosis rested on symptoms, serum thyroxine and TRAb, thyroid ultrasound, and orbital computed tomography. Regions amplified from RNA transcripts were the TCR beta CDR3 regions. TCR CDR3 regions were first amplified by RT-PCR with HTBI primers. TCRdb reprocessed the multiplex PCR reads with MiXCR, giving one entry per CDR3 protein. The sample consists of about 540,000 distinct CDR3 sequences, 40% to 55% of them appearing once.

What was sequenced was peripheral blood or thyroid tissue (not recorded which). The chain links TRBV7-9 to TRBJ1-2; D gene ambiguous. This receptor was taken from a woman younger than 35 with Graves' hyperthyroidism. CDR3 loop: CASSPETSYYGYTF. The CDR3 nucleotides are TGTGCCAGCAGCCCTGAGACATCCTACTATGGCTACACCTTC.